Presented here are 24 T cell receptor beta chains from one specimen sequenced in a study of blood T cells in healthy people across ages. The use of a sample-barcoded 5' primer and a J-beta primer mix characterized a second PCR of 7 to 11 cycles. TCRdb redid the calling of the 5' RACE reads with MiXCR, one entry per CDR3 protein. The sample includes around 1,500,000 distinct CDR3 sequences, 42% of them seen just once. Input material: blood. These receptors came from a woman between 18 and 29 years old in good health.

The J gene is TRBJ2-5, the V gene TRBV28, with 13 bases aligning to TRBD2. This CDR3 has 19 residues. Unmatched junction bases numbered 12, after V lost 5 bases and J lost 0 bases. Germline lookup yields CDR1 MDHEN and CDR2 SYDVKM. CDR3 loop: CASSRGTSGAVRYQETQYF. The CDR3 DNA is TGTGCCAGCAGTAGGGGGACTAGCGGGGCCGTGCGGTACCAAGAGACCCAGTACTTC.

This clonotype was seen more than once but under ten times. The CDR3 sequence: CASKIIGFREAFF. DNA of the CDR3: TGTGCCAGCAAGATAATAGGGTTCCGCGAAGCTTTCTTT. The rearrangement joins TRBV21-1 to TRBJ1-1. TRBV21-1 corresponds to a pseudogene. The CDR3 is 13 residues long.

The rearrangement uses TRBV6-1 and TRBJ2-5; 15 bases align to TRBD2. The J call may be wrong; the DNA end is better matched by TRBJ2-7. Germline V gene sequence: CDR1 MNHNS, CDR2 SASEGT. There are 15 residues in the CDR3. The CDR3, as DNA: TGTGCCAGCAGTGACGGACTAGCGGGGGGGAGCGAGCAGTACTTC. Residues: CASSDGLAGGSEQYF.

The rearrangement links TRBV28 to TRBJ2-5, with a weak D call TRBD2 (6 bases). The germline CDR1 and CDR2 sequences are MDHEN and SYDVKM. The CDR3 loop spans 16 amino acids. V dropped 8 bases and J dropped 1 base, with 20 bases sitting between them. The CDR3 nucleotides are TGTGCCAGCGAAACCACTGCGGCGGGGCGCCAAGAGACCCAGTACTTC. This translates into CASETTAAGRQETQYF.

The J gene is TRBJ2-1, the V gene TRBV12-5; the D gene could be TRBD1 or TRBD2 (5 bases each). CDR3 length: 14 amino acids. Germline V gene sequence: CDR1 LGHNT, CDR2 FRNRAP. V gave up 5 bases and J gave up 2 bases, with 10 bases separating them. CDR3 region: CASGVMGAYNEQFF. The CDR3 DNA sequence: TGTGCTAGTGGTGTAATGGGGGCCTACAATGAGCAGTTCTTC.

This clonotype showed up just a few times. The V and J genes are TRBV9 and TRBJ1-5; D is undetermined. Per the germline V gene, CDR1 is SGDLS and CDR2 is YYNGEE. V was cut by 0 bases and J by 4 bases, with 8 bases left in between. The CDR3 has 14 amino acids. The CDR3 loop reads CASSVDGFNQPQHF. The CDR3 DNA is TGTGCCAGCAGCGTAGACGGGTTTAATCAGCCCCAGCATTTT.

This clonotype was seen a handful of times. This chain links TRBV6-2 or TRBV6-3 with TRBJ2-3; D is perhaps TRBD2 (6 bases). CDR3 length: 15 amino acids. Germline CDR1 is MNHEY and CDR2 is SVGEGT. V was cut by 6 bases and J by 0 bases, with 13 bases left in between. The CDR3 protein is CASRPGTLSTDTQYF. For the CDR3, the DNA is TGTGCCAGCAGGCCCGGGACTCTGAGCACAGATACGCAGTATTTT.

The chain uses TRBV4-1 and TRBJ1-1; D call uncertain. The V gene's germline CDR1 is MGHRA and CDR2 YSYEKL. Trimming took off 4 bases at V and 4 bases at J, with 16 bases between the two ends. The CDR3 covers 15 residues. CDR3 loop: CASSPEDGRGTEAFF. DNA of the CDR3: TGCGCCAGCAGCCCGGAGGACGGTCGGGGCACTGAAGCTTTCTTT.

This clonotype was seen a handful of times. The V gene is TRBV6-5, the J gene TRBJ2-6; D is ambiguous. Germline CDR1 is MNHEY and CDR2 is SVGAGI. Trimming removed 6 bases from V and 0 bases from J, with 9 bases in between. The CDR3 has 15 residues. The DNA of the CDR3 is TGTGCCAGCAGGTCACCGAGCTCTGGGGCCAACGTCCTGACTTTC. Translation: CASRSPSSGANVLTF.

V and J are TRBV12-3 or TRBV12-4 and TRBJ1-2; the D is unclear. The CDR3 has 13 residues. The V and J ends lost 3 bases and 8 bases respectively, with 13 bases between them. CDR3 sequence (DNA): TGTGCCAGCAGTTTCACGAACCTGGGGGGCTACACCTTC. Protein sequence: CASSFTNLGGYTF.

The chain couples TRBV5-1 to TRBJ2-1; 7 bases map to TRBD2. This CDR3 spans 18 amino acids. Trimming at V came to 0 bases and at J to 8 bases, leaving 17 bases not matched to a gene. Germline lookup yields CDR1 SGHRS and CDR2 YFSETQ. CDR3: CASSLGGYLLAAFHEQFF. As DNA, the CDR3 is TGCGCCAGCAGCTTGGGGGGCTATCTGCTAGCGGCTTTCCATGAGCAGTTCTTC.

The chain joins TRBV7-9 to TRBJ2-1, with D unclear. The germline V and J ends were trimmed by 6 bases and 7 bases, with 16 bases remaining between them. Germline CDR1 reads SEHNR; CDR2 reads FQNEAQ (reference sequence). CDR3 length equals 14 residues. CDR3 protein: CASRPVFPRNEQFF. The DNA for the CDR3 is TGTGCCAGCAGACCCGTCTTCCCGCGGAATGAGCAGTTCTTC.

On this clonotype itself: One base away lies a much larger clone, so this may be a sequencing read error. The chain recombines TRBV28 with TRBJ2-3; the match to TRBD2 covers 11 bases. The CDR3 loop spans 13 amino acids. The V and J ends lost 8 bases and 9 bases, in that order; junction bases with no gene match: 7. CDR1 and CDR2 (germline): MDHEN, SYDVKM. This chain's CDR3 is CASLAGGTETQYF. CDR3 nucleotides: TGTGCCAGCCTAGCGGGGGGAACGGAGACGCAGTATTTT.

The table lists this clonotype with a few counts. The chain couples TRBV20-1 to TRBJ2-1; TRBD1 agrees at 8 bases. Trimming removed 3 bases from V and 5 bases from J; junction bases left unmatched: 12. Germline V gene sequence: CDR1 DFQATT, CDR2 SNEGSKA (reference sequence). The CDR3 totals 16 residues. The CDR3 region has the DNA TGCAGTGCTAGGAGACAGGGGCCCCGCCCGGACAATGAGCAGTTCTTC. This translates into CSARRQGPRPDNEQFF.

CDR3: CAISEGRGNQPQHF. CDR3 DNA sequence: TGTGCCATCAGTGAGGGCAGGGGCAATCAGCCCCAGCATTTT. The chain carries TRBV10-3 and TRBJ1-5; perhaps TRBD1 as D (5 bases). This CDR3 has 14 amino acids. Germline V gene lookup returns CDR1 ENHRY and CDR2 SYGVKD. Deletions cut 2 bases from V and 2 bases from J, with 7 bases between.

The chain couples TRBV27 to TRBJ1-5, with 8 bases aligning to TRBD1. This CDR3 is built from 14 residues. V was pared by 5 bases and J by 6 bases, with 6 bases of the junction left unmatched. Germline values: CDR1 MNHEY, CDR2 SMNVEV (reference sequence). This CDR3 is CASSMDRVGQPQHF. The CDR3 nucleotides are TGTGCCAGCAGTATGGACAGGGTTGGTCAGCCCCAGCATTTT.

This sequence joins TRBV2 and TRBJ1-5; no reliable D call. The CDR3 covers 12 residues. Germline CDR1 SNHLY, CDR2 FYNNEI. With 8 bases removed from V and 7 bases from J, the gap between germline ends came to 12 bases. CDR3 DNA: TGTGCCAGCGCCGTGGGAGGCCAGCCCCAGCATTTT. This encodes CASAVGGQPQHF.

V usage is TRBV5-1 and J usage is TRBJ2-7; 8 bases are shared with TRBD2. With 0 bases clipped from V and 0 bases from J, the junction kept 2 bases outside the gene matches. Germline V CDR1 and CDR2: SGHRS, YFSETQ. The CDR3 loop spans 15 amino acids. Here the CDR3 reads CASSLAGGTSYEQYF. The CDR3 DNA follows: TGCGCCAGCAGCTTGGCGGGAGGGACCTCCTACGAGCAGTACTTC.

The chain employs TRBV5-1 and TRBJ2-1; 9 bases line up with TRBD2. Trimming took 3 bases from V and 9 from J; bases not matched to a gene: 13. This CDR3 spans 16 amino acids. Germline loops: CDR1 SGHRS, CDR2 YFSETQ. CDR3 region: CASSSSPGLARGEQFF. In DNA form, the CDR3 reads TGCGCCAGCAGCTCCTCCCCGGGACTAGCAAGGGGTGAGCAGTTCTTC.

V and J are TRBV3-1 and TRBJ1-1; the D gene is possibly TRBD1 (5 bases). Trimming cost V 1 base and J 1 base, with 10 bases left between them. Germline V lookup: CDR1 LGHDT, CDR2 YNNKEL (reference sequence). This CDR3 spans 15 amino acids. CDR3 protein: CASSQAQVANTEAFF. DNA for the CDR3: TGTGCCAGCAGCCAAGCACAGGTCGCGAACACTGAAGCTTTCTTT.

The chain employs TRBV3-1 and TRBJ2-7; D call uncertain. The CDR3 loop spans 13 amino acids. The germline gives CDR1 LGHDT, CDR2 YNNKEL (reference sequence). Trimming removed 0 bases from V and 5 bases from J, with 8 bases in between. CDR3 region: CASSQEGKHEQYF. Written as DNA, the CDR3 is TGTGCCAGCAGCCAAGAAGGGAAACACGAGCAGTACTTC.

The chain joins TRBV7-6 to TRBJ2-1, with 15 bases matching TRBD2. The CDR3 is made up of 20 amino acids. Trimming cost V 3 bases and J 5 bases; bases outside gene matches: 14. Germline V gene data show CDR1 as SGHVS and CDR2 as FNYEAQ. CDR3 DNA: TGTGCCAGCAGCTTCGCAGGGACTAGCGGGAGGTCCGACGGCGACAATGAGCAGTTCTTC. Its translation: CASSFAGTSGRSDGDNEQFF.

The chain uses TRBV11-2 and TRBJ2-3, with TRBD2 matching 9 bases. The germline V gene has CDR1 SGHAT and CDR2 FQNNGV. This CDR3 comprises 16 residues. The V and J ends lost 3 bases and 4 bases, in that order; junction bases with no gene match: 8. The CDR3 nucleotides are TGTGCCAGCAGCTTGCTGCGGGAGGGTAGAGCAGATACGCAGTATTTT. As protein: CASSLLREGRADTQYF.

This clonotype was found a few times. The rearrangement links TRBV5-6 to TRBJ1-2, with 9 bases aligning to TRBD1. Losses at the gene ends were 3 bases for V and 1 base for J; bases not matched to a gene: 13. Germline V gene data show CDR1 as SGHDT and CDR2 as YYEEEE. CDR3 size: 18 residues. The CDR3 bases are TGTGCCAGCAGCTCACGACAGGGGGTTCCCGGATTTAACTATGGCTACACCTTC. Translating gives CASSSRQGVPGFNYGYTF. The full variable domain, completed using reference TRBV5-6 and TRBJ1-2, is DAGVTQSPTHLIKTRGQQVTLRCSPKSGHDTVSWYQQALGQGPQFIFQYYEEEERQRGNFPDRFSGHQFPNYSSELNVNALLLGDSALYLCASSSRQGVPGFNYGYTFGSGTRLTVV.